A single TCR beta chain is shown here with its context. The antigen is not known. Profiling relied on immunoSEQ multiplex PCR, and the TCRdb table lists in-frame clones only, not all of them. Here the sample spans hundreds of thousands of clones, around 90% being singletons. This entry belongs to a study of Ad26.COV2.S vaccination and SARS-CoV-2 variants. Turning to the study itself: Administration of Ad26.COV2.S was intramuscular, either once or twice 56 days apart. Study findings and constraints: Possibly, TCR breadth and depth analyses underestimated total T cell responses.

As for treatment: around 19 received Ad26.COV2.S at low or high dose, single or two shots; roughly five received placebo; per-sample allocation not given. Specimens were obtained on day 63 following the first vaccine or placebo injection. An adult donor aged 18-55 years was enrolled in Boston. An Ad26 vector expressing Wuhan-strain SARS-CoV-2 spike served as the vaccine. The CDR3 consists of 12 residues. V lost 3 bases and J lost 7, with 10 bases in between. Germline CDR1 and CDR2: GTSNPN and SVGIG (reference sequence). The chain carries TRBV30 and TRBJ1-5; D ambiguous. The sequence was collected from a person aged 18 to 65 who received the Ad26.COV2.S COVID-19 vaccine or a placebo. Specimen: peripheral blood, collected in a trial of Ad26.COV2.S vaccine versus placebo. The CDR3 here is CAWRSEGQPQHF. CDR3 DNA sequence: TGTGCCTGGAGAAGTGAAGGCCAGCCCCAGCATTTT.